These 5 T cell receptor beta chains were sequenced from one sample in a study of graft-versus-host responses after intestinal transplantation (dated by TCRdb to the early 2020s). The library came from the immunoSEQ multiplex PCR assay. Here the immuneACCESS table is served through TCRdb, limited to in-frame sequences with V and J called. Missing clones are a known gap in these copies; in checked studies unresolved V genes cover under half, and the rest lacks a known reason. This sample holds approximately 54,000 clones; under 95% were observed only once. The ten most abundant clones make up approximately 5% of the sample. The input for sequencing was PBMCs, taken roughly 680 days after intestinal transplant. These TCRs come from a human patient who received an intestinal transplant, so some T cells may come from the graft donor.

The V and J genes are TRBV2 and TRBJ2-1; 9 bases match TRBD1. Germline V CDR1 and CDR2: SNHLY, FYNNEI. Trimming took 6 bases from V and 7 from J; bases not matched to a gene: 10. The CDR3 has 15 amino acids. CDR3 residues: CASRNGQGFSNEQFF. CDR3 coding DNA: TGTGCCAGCAGAAACGGACAGGGGTTCTCGAATGAGCAGTTCTTC. The full variable domain, its missing parts supplied by reference TRBV2 and TRBJ2-1, is EPEVTQTPSHQVTQMGQEVILRCVPISNHLYFYWYRQILGQKVEFLVSFYNNEISEKSEIFDDQFSVERPDGSNFTLKIRSTKLEDSAMYFCASRNGQGFSNEQFFGPGTRLTVL.

The V and J genes are TRBV9 and TRBJ2-3, with a weak D call TRBD1 (6 bases). Germline loops: CDR1 SGDLS, CDR2 YYNGEE. Trimming pared 4 bases from V and 3 bases from J, leaving 15 bases between. The CDR3 length is 15 residues. The DNA for the CDR3 is TGTGCCAGCAGCATCAAGGGGGTTTCGACAGATACGCAGTATTTT. Its translation is CASSIKGVSTDTQYF.

The V and J genes are TRBV5-8 and TRBJ1-1; D is undetermined. Trimming removed 4 bases from V and 0 bases from J, with 7 bases in between. From germline, CDR1 is SGHTS and CDR2 YDEGEE. The CDR3 totals 13 residues. The DNA for the CDR3 is TGTGCCAGCAGCAGCGGAGTGAACACTGAAGCTTTCTTT. Translating gives CASSSGVNTEAFF.

CDR3 coding DNA: TGTGCCAGCGCACAGGGGAGCTCCTACGAGCAGTACTTC. Residues: CASAQGSSYEQYF. The chain has TRBV7-3 and TRBJ2-7, with 7 bases lining up with TRBD1. J lost 0 bases, V lost 8 bases, and 4 bases had no gene match. Germline V gene lookup returns CDR1 SGHTA and CDR2 FQGTGA. The CDR3 sequence is 13 residues long.

The J gene is TRBJ1-1, the V gene TRBV19, with D unresolved. Trimming took off 4 bases at V and 2 bases at J, with 8 bases between the two ends. CDR1 is LNHDA and CDR2 is SQIVND in the germline V gene (reference sequence). The CDR3 totals 13 residues. CDR3 sequence (DNA): TGTGCCAGTAGTAAGGGCAAAAACACTGAAGCTTTCTTT. Translating gives CASSKGKNTEAFF.